The clone carrying this T cell receptor (beta chain) was observed many times. Sequencing used immunoSEQ multiplex PCR; TCRdb keeps in-frame clones, though not all of them. The sample lists over 5,000 clones, about 67% occurring once. The entry originates in a study of OX40 agonist ivuxolimab in advanced cancers. About the study: Prior anti-PD-1, anti-PD-L1 or anti-CTLA-4 therapy was allowed; around 43% had some.

CDR3 length equals 13 residues. The V gene lost 7 bases and the J gene lost 1 base, with 13 bases spanning the gap. Germline V gene data show CDR1 as SQVTM and CDR2 as ANQGSEA. The receptor was derived from an adult with an advanced solid tumor such as melanoma, head and neck, liver or kidney cancer. The material sequenced was CD4+ or CD8+ T cells sorted from blood, taken in a trial of the OX40 agonist ivuxolimab. This chain joins TRBV29-1 and TRBJ1-1; D gene uncertain. CDR3 sequence (DNA): TGCAGCGGCATTGTGGCGACGAACACTGAAGCTTTCTTT. It encodes CSGIVATNTEAFF.